This T cell receptor (beta chain) was observed in a study of technical replicates of blood from a handful of donors. Only in-frame clones appear in the TCRdb table, and some are missing; sequencing was by immunoSEQ multiplex PCR. The sample yields tens of thousands of clones, roughly 94% seen once. The CDR3 is 21 amino acids. The sequence came from a human donor in good health. Sequencing used T cells isolated from PBMCs. The genes are TRBV21-1 and TRBJ1-5; no DNA check was done on the table's D call, TRBD1. TRBV21-1 is labeled a pseudogene. CDR3 sequence: CASSKEENHVQGSRRNQPQHF. The CDR3 DNA reads TGTGCCAGCAGCAAAGAGGAAAATCATGTCCAGGGAAGTAGGCGCAATCAGCCCCAGCATTTT.